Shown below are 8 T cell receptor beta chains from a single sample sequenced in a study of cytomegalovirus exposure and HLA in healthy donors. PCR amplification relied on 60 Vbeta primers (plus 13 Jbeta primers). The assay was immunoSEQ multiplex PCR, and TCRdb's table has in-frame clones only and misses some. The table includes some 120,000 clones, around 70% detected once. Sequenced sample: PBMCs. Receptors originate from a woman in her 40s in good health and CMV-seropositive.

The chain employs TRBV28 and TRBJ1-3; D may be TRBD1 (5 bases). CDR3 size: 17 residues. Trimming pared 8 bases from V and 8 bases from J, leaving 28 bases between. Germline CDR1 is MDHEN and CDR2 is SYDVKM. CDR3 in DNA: TGTGCCAGCGATCGCGTTACAGAGTCGCGGTCGGGGGACACCATATATTTT. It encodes CASDRVTESRSGDTIYF.

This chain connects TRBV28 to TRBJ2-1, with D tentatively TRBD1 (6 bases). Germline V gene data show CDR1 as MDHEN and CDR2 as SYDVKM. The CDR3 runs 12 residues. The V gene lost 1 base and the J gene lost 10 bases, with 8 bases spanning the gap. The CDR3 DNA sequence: TGTGCCAGCAGTTTATTGGACAGAGAGCAGTTCTTC. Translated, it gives CASSLLDREQFF.

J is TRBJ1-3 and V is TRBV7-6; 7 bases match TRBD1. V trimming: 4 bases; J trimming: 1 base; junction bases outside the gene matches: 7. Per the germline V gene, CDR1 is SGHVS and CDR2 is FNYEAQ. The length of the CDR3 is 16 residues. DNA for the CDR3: TGTGCCAGCAGCTCCAGGGGGTCCCCTTCTGGAAACACCATATATTTT. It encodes CASSSRGSPSGNTIYF.

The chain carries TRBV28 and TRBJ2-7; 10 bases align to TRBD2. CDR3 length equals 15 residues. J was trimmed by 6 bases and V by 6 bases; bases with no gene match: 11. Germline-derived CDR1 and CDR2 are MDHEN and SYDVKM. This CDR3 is CASRIRAGGSREQYF. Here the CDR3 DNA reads TGTGCCAGCAGAATCCGAGCGGGGGGGAGTCGCGAGCAGTACTTC.

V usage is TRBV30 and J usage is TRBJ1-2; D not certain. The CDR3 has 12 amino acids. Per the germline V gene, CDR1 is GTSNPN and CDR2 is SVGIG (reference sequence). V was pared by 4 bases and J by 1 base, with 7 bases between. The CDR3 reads CAWNSFNYGYTF. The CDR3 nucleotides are TGTGCCTGGAACAGCTTTAACTATGGCTACACCTTC.

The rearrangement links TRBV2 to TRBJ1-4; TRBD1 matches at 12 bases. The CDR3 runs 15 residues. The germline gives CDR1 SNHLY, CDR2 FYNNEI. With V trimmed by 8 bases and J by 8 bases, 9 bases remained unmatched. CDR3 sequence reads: CASRDRGRDTEKLFF. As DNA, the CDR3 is TGTGCCAGCCGGGACAGGGGGCGGGACACCGAAAAACTGTTTTTT.

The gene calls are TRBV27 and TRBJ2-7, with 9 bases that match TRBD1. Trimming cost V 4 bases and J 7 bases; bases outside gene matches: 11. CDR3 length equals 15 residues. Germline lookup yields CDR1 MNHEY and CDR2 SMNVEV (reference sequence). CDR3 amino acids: CASSSPGQGLGEQYF. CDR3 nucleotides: TGTGCCAGCAGTTCACCGGGACAGGGATTGGGGGAGCAGTACTTC.

In nucleotides, the CDR3 is TGTGCCAGCAGTCAACCCGCGGGACCACCCTACGAGCAGTACTTC. Translated: CASSQPAGPPYEQYF. The chain links TRBV7-3 to TRBJ2-7, with D possibly TRBD2 on 6 matching bases. V lost 6 bases and J 2 bases, leaving 17 bases between the germline ends. CDR3 length equals 15 residues. The germline gives CDR1 SGHTA, CDR2 FQGTGA.